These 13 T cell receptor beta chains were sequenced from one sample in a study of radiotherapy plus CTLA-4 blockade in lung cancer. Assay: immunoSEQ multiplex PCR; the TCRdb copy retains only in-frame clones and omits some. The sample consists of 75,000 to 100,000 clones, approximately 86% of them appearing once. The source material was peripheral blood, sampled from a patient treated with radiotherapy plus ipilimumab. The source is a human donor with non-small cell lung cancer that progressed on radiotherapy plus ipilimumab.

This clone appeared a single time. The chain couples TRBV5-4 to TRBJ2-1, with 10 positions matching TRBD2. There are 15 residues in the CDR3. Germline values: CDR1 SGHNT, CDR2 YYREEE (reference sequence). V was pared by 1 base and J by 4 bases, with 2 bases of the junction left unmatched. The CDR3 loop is CASSLQLAGYNEQFF. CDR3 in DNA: TGTGCCAGCAGCTTGCAACTAGCGGGGTACAATGAGCAGTTCTTC.

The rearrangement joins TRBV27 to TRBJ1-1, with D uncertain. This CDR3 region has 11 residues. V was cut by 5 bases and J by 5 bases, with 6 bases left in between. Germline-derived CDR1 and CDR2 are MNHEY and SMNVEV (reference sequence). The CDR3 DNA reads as TGTGCCAGCAGTACCGGGACTGAAGCTTTCTTT. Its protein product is CASSTGTEAFF.

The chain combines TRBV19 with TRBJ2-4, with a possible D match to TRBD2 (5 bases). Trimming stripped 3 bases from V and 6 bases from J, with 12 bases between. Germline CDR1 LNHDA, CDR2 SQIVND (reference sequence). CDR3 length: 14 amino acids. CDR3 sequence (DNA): TGTGCCAGTAGTATTCAACTAGACGGAAACATTCAGTACTTC. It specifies CASSIQLDGNIQYF.

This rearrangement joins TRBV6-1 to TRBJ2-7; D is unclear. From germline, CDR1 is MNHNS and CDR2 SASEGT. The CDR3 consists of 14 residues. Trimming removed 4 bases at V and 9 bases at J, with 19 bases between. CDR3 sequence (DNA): TGTGCCAGCAGTGCCGGTGGTCGTTCCCACGGGCAGTACTTC. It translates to CASSAGGRSHGQYF.

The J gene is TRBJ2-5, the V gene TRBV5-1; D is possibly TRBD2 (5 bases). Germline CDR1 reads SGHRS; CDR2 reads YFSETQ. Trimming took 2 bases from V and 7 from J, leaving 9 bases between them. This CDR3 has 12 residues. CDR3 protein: CASSLVGGTQYF. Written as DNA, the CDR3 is TGCGCCAGCAGCTTAGTTGGAGGGACCCAGTACTTC.

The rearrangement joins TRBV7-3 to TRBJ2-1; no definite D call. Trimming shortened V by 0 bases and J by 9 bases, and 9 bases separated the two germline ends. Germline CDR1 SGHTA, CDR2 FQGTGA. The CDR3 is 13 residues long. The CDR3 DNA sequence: TGTGCCAGCAGCTTAACGGCGACCAGTGAGCAGTTCTTC. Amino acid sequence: CASSLTATSEQFF.

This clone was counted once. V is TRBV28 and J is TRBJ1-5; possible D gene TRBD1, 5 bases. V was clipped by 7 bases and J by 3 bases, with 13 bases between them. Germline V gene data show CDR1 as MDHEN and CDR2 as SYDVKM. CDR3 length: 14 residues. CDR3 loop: CASNGAVPNQPQHF. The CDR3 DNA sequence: TGTGCCAGCAACGGGGCAGTCCCCAATCAGCCCCAGCATTTT.

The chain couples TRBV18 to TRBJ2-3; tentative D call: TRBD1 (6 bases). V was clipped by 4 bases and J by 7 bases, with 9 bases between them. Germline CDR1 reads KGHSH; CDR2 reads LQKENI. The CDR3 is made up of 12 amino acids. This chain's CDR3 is CASSLQGHTQYF. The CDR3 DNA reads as TGTGCCAGCTCACTCCAGGGGCATACGCAGTATTTT.

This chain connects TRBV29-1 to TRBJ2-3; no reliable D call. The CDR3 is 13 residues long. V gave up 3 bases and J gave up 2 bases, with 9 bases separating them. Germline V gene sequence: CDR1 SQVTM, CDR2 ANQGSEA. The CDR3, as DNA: TGCAGCGTTGACAGCCCGTTCACAGATACGCAGTATTTT. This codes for CSVDSPFTDTQYF.

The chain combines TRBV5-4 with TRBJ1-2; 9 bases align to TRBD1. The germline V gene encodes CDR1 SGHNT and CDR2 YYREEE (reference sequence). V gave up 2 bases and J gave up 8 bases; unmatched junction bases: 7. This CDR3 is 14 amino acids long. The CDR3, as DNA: TGTGCCAGCAGCTTAAGGGGACAGGGAAGCGGCTACACCTTC. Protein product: CASSLRGQGSGYTF.

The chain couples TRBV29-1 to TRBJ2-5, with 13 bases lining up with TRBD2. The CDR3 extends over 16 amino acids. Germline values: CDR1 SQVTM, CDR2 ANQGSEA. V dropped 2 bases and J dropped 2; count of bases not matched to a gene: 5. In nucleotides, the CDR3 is TGCAGCGTTGAAAGGACTAGCGGGAGAGGGCAAGAGACCCAGTACTTC. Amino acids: CSVERTSGRGQETQYF. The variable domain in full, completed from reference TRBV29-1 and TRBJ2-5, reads SAVISQKPSRDICQRGTSLTIQCQVDSQVTMMFWYRQQPGQSLTLIATANQGSEATYESGFVIDKFPISRPNLTFSTLTVSNMSPEDSSIYLCSVERTSGRGQETQYFGPGTRLLVL.

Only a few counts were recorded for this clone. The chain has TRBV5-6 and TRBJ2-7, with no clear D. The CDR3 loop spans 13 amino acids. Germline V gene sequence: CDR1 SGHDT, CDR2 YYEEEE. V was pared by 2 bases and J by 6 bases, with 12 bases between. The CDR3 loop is CASSFGSLREQYF. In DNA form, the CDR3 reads TGTGCCAGCAGCTTTGGATCGTTGCGCGAGCAGTACTTC.

CDR3 DNA sequence: TGTGCCAGCAGCTTAGAAGCAGGTTCTGGAAACACCATATATTTT. It yields the protein CASSLEAGSGNTIYF. This chain connects TRBV7-2 to TRBJ1-3; no firm D call. V was clipped by 1 base and J by 1 base, with 8 bases between them. The CDR3 sequence is 15 residues long. Per germline, CDR1 SGHTA and CDR2 FQGNSA.